The 19 T cell receptor beta chains given below trace back to one sample, sequenced in a study of blood T cell repertoires in COVID-19. Measured with immunoSEQ multiplex PCR; TCRdb has only the in-frame clones, and not every one. The repertoire holds 250,000 to 300,000 clones, with under 90% as singletons. The sample comprised peripheral blood. All receptors derive from a woman between 18 and 29 years old with acute or convalescent COVID-19.

The chain couples TRBV7-2 to TRBJ2-2; possible D gene TRBD2, 5 bases. The CDR3 spans 14 residues. Deletions cut 4 bases from V and 0 bases from J, with 6 bases between. Germline V gene data show CDR1 as SGHTA and CDR2 as FQGNSA. The CDR3 DNA reads as TGTGCCAGCAGCTGGGAGCCGAACACCGGGGAGCTGTTTTTT. This gives the protein CASSWEPNTGELFF. The whole variable domain, remainder taken from reference TRBV7-2 and TRBJ2-2, is GAGVSQSPSNKVTEKGKDVELRCDPISGHTALYWYRQSLGQGLEFLIYFQGNSAPDKSGLPSDRFSAERTGGSVSTLTIQRTQQEDSAVYLCASSWEPNTGELFFGEGSRLTVL.

The chain links TRBV2 to TRBJ1-2; a weak D match, TRBD1 (6 bases). CDR3 length: 11 amino acids. The germline V gene has CDR1 SNHLY and CDR2 FYNNEI. V was cut by 8 bases and J by 6 bases, with 10 bases left in between. CDR3 nucleotides: TGTGCCAGCGGCAGGGGACATGGCTACACCTTC. Its protein is CASGRGHGYTF.

This chain uses TRBV5-1 with TRBJ1-1, with 9 bases that match TRBD1. The germline CDR1 and CDR2 sequences are SGHRS and YFSETQ. V trimming: 4 bases; J trimming: 11 bases; junction bases outside the gene matches: 6. This CDR3 has 12 residues. The chain's CDR3 is CASSLSGQGAFF. In nucleotides, the CDR3 is TGCGCCAGCAGCCTTTCGGGACAGGGCGCTTTCTTT.

The chain uses TRBV7-3 and TRBJ1-1; TRBD1 agrees at 8 bases. V shed 5 bases, J shed 3 bases, and the junction held 2 bases outside the gene matches. The germline CDR1 and CDR2 sequences are SGHTA and FQGTGA. The CDR3 length is 13 residues. Here the CDR3 reads CASSTDRDTEAFF. The CDR3 nucleotides read TGTGCCAGCAGCACGGACAGGGACACTGAAGCTTTCTTT.

The V call is TRBV27, the J call TRBJ1-2, with D perhaps matching TRBD1 (6 bases). Germline V lookup: CDR1 MNHEY, CDR2 SMNVEV (reference sequence). This CDR3 region has 14 residues. With 5 bases removed from V and 8 bases from J, the gap between germline ends came to 18 bases. This CDR3 is CASSILGTGQGYTF. The DNA for the CDR3 is TGTGCCAGCAGTATATTGGGTACAGGGCAGGGCTACACCTTC.

The rearrangement uses TRBV30 and TRBJ1-5; the D gene is possibly TRBD1 (6 bases). V was cut by 0 bases and J by 2 bases, with 11 bases left in between. Germline-derived CDR1 and CDR2 are GTSNPN and SVGIG (reference sequence). CDR3 length: 15 residues. The CDR3 bases are TGTGCCTGGAGTGTACTCAGGGGTGGCAATCAGCCCCAGCATTTT. Translating gives CAWSVLRGGNQPQHF.

This clone has just a few counts. The CDR3 DNA reads as TGTGCCAGCACTCTAGGGGGGGCAGCGGGTTCCTACGAGCAGTACTTC. This encodes CASTLGGAAGSYEQYF. The J gene is TRBJ2-7, the V gene TRBV5-4; maybe TRBD2 (7 bases). V lost 6 bases to trimming and J lost 1 base, with 20 bases between them. Germline CDR1 and CDR2: SGHNT and YYREEE (reference sequence). CDR3 length equals 16 residues.

The V gene is TRBV19, the J gene TRBJ1-1; possible D gene TRBD1, 5 bases. The CDR3 contains 12 residues. Trimming cost V 6 bases and J 6 bases, with 11 bases left between them. Germline assignment: CDR1 LNHDA and CDR2 SQIVND (reference sequence). The CDR3 nucleotides are TGTGCCAGTAGGGGGGGATGGGCTGAAGCTTTCTTT. Translation: CASRGGWAEAFF.

This rearrangement joins TRBV10-3 to TRBJ2-3; 7 nucleotides agree with TRBD2. Germline CDR1 and CDR2: ENHRY and SYGVKD. This CDR3 is 15 amino acids long. Trimming at V came to 4 bases and at J to 0 bases, leaving 4 bases not matched to a gene. CDR3 sequence: CAISVAGPSTDTQYF. CDR3 nucleotides: TGTGCCATCAGTGTAGCGGGTCCTAGCACAGATACGCAGTATTTT.

The chain combines TRBV7-2 with TRBJ2-7; D call uncertain. Trimming stripped 5 bases from V and 3 bases from J, with 8 bases between. The CDR3 is made up of 12 amino acids. Germline CDR1 reads SGHTA; CDR2 reads FQGNSA. The CDR3 DNA is TGTGCCAGCAGCCCTTATTTCTACGAGCAGTACTTC. It translates to CASSPYFYEQYF.

This chain uses TRBV11-2 with TRBJ1-6; D possibly corresponds to TRBD1 (5 bases). The ends were cut back, 4 bases at V and 6 bases at J, with 10 bases in the middle. The CDR3 extends over 14 amino acids. Germline V gene sequence: CDR1 SGHAT, CDR2 FQNNGV. DNA of the CDR3: TGTGCCAGCAGCTCAGGGTTCGGTAATTCACCCCTCCACTTT. This encodes CASSSGFGNSPLHF.

The genes are TRBV28 and TRBJ2-7, with D possibly TRBD1 on 6 matching bases. Germline assignment: CDR1 MDHEN and CDR2 SYDVKM. V lost 8 bases and J 0 bases, leaving 17 bases between the germline ends. The CDR3 extends over 15 amino acids. The CDR3 region is CASSTGPRSSYEQYF. CDR3 DNA sequence: TGTGCCAGCTCGACAGGCCCTCGGAGCTCCTACGAGCAGTACTTC.

This chain joins TRBV19 and TRBJ1-2, with D possibly TRBD1 on 5 matching bases. CDR3 length equals 15 residues. Trimming took 7 bases from V and 2 from J, leaving 17 bases between them. Germline lookup yields CDR1 LNHDA and CDR2 SQIVND (reference sequence). The CDR3 reads CASIPGRGGNYGYTF. The CDR3 DNA is TGTGCCAGTATCCCCGGACGGGGGGGAAACTATGGCTACACCTTC.

V is TRBV29-1 and J is TRBJ2-5; 10 bases align to TRBD1. From germline, CDR1 is SQVTM and CDR2 ANQGSEA. V gave up 6 bases and J gave up 5 bases; unmatched junction bases: 6. This CDR3 is built from 13 residues. This chain's CDR3 is CSVRQGAGETQYF. In DNA, the CDR3 is TGCAGCGTGCGACAGGGGGCAGGGGAGACCCAGTACTTC.

This clone showed up just once. The chain is built from TRBV14 and TRBJ1-1; the D gene is possibly TRBD1 (6 bases). With 2 bases removed from V and 7 bases from J, the gap between germline ends came to 20 bases. Germline loops: CDR1 SGHDN, CDR2 FVKESK. The CDR3 extends over 16 amino acids. Here the CDR3 DNA reads TGTGCCAGCAGCCAATCCAGGAGGATAAGGGACATTGAAGCTTTCTTT. Residues: CASSQSRRIRDIEAFF.

CDR3 residues: CASSQGGYEQYF. As DNA, the CDR3 is TGTGCCAGCAGCCAAGGAGGTTACGAGCAGTACTTC. The J gene is TRBJ2-7, the V gene TRBV14, with D uncertain. The germline V and J ends were trimmed by 1 base and 4 bases, with 5 bases remaining between them. The length of the CDR3 is 12 residues. Per the germline V gene, CDR1 is SGHDN and CDR2 is FVKESK.

The chain combines TRBV19 with TRBJ2-7; a possible D gene is TRBD1 (6 bases). The CDR3 covers 14 residues. Trimming shortened V by 3 bases and J by 3 bases, and 12 bases separated the two germline ends. Per germline, CDR1 LNHDA and CDR2 SQIVND (reference sequence). The CDR3 bases are TGTGCCAGTAGTATTCGTTTACAGGGCTACGAGCAGTACTTC. Its protein is CASSIRLQGYEQYF.

The V call is TRBV9, the J call TRBJ2-1, with TRBD1 matching 9 bases. CDR1 is SGDLS, CDR2 YYNGEE, per germline. This CDR3 is 16 amino acids long. V shed 0 bases and J 6 bases; nucleotides not matched to a gene: 7. CDR3 sequence reads: CASSVAGGTGSNEQFF. DNA for the CDR3: TGTGCCAGCAGCGTAGCTGGAGGGACAGGGTCCAATGAGCAGTTCTTC.

The chain combines TRBV5-1 with TRBJ1-4; TRBD1 matches 8 bases. The CDR3 has 15 residues. V dropped 7 bases and J dropped 5; count of bases not matched to a gene: 10. In germline, CDR1 is SGHRS, CDR2 YFSETQ. CDR3 amino acids: CASCPRGQANEKLFF. The CDR3 DNA is TGCGCCAGCTGCCCACGGGGACAGGCGAATGAAAAACTGTTTTTT.